This note documents a single T cell receptor (beta chain) sequence. Its antigen is as yet unknown. These data come from a study of shared clonotypes between healthy human individuals. Overall study: Samples came from two female and a few male donors aged 18 to 49. Each donor's CD4 naive and CD4 memory cells filled three plates apiece, CD8 naive two, and CD8 memory one.

Study-wide points: Investigators collected only blood, and repertoires in tissues likely differ. Relative to clonotypes present in all four donors, those not shared had lower generation probabilities.

CD45RO-negative CD8 cells positively selected for CCR7 made up the naive population, which excluded terminally differentiated effector memory CD45RA+ cells. The CDR3 is 14 residues long. Trimming stripped 1 base from V and 6 bases from J, with 9 bases between. CDR1 is PRHDT and CDR2 is FYEKMQ in the germline V gene (reference sequence). Sequencing used immunoSEQ multiplex PCR; TCRdb keeps in-frame clones, though not all of them. The data contain millions of clones, about 95% of them singletons. The sequencing sample was made of naive CD8+ T cells sorted from blood. The genes are TRBV13 and TRBJ2-2; no clear D. The TCR comes from a man aged 18 to 30 in good health. The CDR3 protein is CASSLERAPGELFF. The CDR3 DNA is TGTGCCAGCAGCTTAGAAAGGGCTCCCGGGGAGCTGTTTTTT.